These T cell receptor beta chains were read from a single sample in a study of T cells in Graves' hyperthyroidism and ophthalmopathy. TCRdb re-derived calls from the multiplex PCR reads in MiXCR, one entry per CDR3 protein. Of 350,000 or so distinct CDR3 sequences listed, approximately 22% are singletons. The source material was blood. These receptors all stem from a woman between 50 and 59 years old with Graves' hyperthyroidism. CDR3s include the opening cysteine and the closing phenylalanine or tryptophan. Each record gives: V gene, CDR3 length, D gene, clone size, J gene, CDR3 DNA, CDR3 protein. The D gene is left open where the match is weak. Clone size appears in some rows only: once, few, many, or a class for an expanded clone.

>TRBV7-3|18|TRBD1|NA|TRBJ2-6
TGTGCCAGCAGCCCTCGACAGGGTCCTGGTTCTGGGGCCAACGTCCTGACTTTC
CASSPRQGPGSGANVLTF
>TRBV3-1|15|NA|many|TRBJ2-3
TGTGCCAGCAGCCAGATAAGAGCAGGCACAGATACGCAGTATTTT
CASSQIRAGTDTQYF
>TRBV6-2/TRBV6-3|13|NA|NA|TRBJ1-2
TGTGCTTCCTCTTTGGGGCCCCAGGGCTGGAACACCTTC
CASSLGPQGWNTF
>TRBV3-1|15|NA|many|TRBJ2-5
TGTGCCAGCAGTGCTGGCTCGGGGGGCGGGGAGACCCAGTACTTC
CASSAGSGGGETQYF
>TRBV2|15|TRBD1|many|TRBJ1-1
TGTGCCAGCCGGGGGGGACAGTTCATGAACACTGAAGCTTTCTTT
CASRGGQFMNTEAFF
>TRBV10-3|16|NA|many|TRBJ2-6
TGTGCCATCAGTTCCTCGGGGGCGGCCGGGGCCAACGTCCTGACTTTC
CAISSSGAAGANVLTF
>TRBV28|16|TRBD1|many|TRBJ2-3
TGTGCCAGCAGGCTTGGGACAGGGAGGGTCGCAGATACGCAGTATTTT
CASRLGTGRVADTQYF
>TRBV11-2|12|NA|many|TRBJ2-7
TGTGCCAGCAGCCGTTGGCTGGACGAGCAGTACTTC
CASSRWLDEQYF
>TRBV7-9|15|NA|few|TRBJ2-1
TGTGCCAGCAGCCCCAGGGGCTTCTCCTACAATGAGCAGTTCTTC
CASSPRGFSYNEQFF
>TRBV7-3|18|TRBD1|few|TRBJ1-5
TGTGCCAGCAGCACCACCCGAAGACAGGGGGCTCGAAATCAGCCCCAGCATTTT
CASSTTRRQGARNQPQHF
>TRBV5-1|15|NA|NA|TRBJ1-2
TGCGCCGGCAGCTTCTCAGGAAACCGGGGTTATGGCTACACCTTC
CAGSFSGNRGYGYTF
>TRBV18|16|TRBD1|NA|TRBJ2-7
TGTGCCAGCTCTCCCCCGGCCGGGACAGGGGGCTACGAGCAGTACTTC
CASSPPAGTGGYEQYF
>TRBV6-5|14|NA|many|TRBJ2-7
TGTGCCAGCAGACGGGACGGGAGCTCCTACGAGCAGTACTTC
CASRRDGSSYEQYF
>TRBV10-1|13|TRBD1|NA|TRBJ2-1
TGCGCCAGCAGCAAAACGACAGGGGATGAGCAGTTCTTC
CASSKTTGDEQFF
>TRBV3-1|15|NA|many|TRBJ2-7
TGTGCCAGCAGCCAAGATCCTACTAGCATCTACGAGCAGTACTTC
CASSQDPTSIYEQYF
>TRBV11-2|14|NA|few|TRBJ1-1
TGTGCCAGCAGCTTATCCGGTCCATTCACTGAAGCTTTCTTT
CASSLSGPFTEAFF
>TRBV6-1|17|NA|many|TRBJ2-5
TGTGCCAGCAGTGAAGCTGGTGGGCCCGGGGGCAGGGAGACCCAGTACTTC
CASSEAGGPGGRETQYF
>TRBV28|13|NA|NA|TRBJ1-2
TGTGCCAGCAGTTTATACGGAGTCAACGGCTACACCTTC
CASSLYGVNGYTF
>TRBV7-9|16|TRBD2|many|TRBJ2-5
TGTGCCAGCAGCTTAGTTGGGACTAGGGCCCAAGAGACCCAGTACTTC
CASSLVGTRAQETQYF
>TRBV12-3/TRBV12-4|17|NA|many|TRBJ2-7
TGTGCCAGCAGTCGTGGGACCACGAGGGGTGGTTCCTACGAGCAGTACTTC
CASSRGTTRGGSYEQYF
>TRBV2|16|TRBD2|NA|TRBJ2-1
TGTGCCAGCAGTCCGAGGGGCGGCGGGGGCTACAATGAGCAGTTCTTC
CASSPRGGGGYNEQFF
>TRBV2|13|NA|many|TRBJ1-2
TGTGCCAGCAGTGAATCCGGGCAGGGGATCTACACCTTC
CASSESGQGIYTF
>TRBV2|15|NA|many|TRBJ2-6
TGTGCCAGCAAAAACAGCCTATGGGGGGCCAACGTCCTGACTTTC
CASKNSLWGANVLTF
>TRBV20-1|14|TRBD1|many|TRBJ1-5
TGCAGTGCTCTGACAGGGCAGGGGAATCAGCCCCAGCATTTT
CSALTGQGNQPQHF
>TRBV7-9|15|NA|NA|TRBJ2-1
TGTGCCAGCAGCTTGAGCGGTGGGGTAAACAATGAGCAGTCCTTC
CASSLSGGVNNEQSF
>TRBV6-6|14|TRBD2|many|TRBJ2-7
TGTGCCAGCAGTTACTGGGGGGGTAGCTCCGAGCAGTACTTC
CASSYWGGSSEQYF
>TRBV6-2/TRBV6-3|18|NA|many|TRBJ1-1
TGTGCCAGCAGTTACTCGTCCAGGGGTCTGGGGTATAACACTGAAGCTTTCTTT
CASSYSSRGLGYNTEAFF
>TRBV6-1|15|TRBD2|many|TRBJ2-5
TGTGCCAGCAGCAGCGGGGGGATGAACCAAGAGACCCAGTACTTC
CASSSGGMNQETQYF
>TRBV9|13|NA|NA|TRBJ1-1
TGTGCCAGCAGCGTAACCGATCGAGGTGAAGCTTTCTTT
CASSVTDRGEAFF
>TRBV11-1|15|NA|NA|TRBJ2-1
TGTGCCAGCAGCTTAGAGTGGGCAGCCTACAATGAGCAGTTCTTC
CASSLEWAAYNEQFF
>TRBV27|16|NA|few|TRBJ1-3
TGTGCCAGCAGTTTAAGGAGAATCGGGGCTGGAAACACCATATATTTT
CASSLRRIGAGNTIYF
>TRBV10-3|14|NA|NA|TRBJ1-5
TGTGCCATCAGTGAGTCGACAGGTCTTCAGCCCCAGCATTTT
CAISESTGLQPQHF
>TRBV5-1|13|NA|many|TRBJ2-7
TGCGCCAGCAGCTTCGAGGGTTTCTACGAGCAGTACTTC
CASSFEGFYEQYF
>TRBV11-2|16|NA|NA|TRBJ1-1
TGTGCCAGCAGCTTAGAACCCCACAGGTTGAACACTGAAGCTTTCTTT
CASSLEPHRLNTEAFF
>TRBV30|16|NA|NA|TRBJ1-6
TGTGCCTGGAGTGTGCGGGGGGGCACCTATAATTCACCCCTCCACTTT
CAWSVRGGTYNSPLHF
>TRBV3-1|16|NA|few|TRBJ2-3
TGTGCCAGCAGCCAACCCGGGAAACCAAACACAGATACGCAGTATTTT
CASSQPGKPNTDTQYF
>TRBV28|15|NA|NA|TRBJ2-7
TGTGCCAGCAGTCACAACAGGGTCACCTCCTACGAGCAGTACTTC
CASSHNRVTSYEQYF
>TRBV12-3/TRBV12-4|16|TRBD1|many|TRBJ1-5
TGTGCCAGCAGGCTAGACGGGACAGGGGGCAATCAGCCCCAGCATTTT
CASRLDGTGGNQPQHF
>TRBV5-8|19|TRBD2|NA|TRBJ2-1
TGTGCCAGCAGCTTGGCCCCGGGACTAGCGACTCTCCTTTACAATGAGCAGTTCTTC
CASSLAPGLATLLYNEQFF
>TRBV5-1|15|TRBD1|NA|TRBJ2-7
TGCGCCAGCAGCAGGACAGGGACCCTTTCCTACGAGCAGTACTTC
CASSRTGTLSYEQYF
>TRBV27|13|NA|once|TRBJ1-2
TGTGCCAGCAGGATCTTAGGGGTTGATGGCTACACCTTC
CASRILGVDGYTF
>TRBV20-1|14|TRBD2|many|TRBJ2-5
TGCAGTGCTAGACCCAACGGGGGGGGAGAGACCCAGTACTTC
CSARPNGGGETQYF
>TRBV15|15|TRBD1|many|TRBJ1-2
TGTGCCACCAGCGAAGACCGTAACAGGGGAAGCGTCTACACCTTC
CATSEDRNRGSVYTF
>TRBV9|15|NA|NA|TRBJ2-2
TGTGCCAGCAGCGTAGGGACAATGAACACCGGGGAGCTGTTTTTT
CASSVGTMNTGELFF
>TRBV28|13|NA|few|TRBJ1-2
TGTGCCAGCATCGGACCCCGTTTCTATGGCTACACCTTC
CASIGPRFYGYTF
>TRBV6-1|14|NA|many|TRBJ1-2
TGTGCCAGCAGAACAGGAGCAACTAACTATGGCTACACCTTC
CASRTGATNYGYTF
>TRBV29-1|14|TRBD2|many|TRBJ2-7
TGCAGCGTTAGGGGCGGGAGGGCCGTCGACGAGCAGTACTTC
CSVRGGRAVDEQYF
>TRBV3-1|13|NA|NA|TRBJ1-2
TGTGCCAGCAGCCATCAACAGGGAACTGGCTACACCTTC
CASSHQQGTGYTF
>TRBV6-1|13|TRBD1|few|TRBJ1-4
TGTGCCAGCAGTGATGACAGGGGTCATCAACTGTTTTTT
CASSDDRGHQLFF
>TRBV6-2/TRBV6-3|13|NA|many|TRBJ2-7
TGTGCCAGCAGAAAACCGGGACTCTACGAGCAGTACTTC
CASRKPGLYEQYF